The 22 T cell receptor beta chains listed next were all sequenced from one sample in a study of Ad26.COV2.S vaccination and SARS-CoV-2 variants. The table came from immunoSEQ multiplex PCR; TCRdb's copy has only in-frame clones and leaves some out. Of roughly 92,000 clones in the sample, less than 85% were seen once. The sample in question was peripheral blood, obtained after recovery from COVID-19. The receptors here all came from a human donor who had recovered from COVID-19.

This clone has only one observation. The chain employs TRBV19 and TRBJ2-6, with 8 positions matching TRBD1. V lost 6 bases and J lost 1; bases outside the gene matches: 5. CDR3 length equals 16 residues. The germline V gene encodes CDR1 LNHDA and CDR2 SQIVND (reference sequence). CDR3 region: CASSQGAFSGANVLTF. The DNA for the CDR3 is TGTGCCAGTAGCCAGGGGGCATTTTCTGGGGCCAACGTCCTGACTTTC.

The J gene is TRBJ2-3, the V gene TRBV9; D is unclear. CDR3 length equals 12 residues. Germline values: CDR1 SGDLS, CDR2 YYNGEE. V lost 1 base to trimming and J lost 6 bases, with 6 bases between them. The CDR3 DNA reads as TGTGCCAGCAGCGTATTGGCGGATACGCAGTATTTT. It is translated as CASSVLADTQYF.

V gene TRBV14 combines with J gene TRBJ2-7, with 7 bases matching TRBD2. The CDR3 is 15 amino acids. CDR1 is SGHDN, CDR2 FVKESK, per germline. J lost 7 bases, V lost 3 bases, and 12 bases had no gene match. CDR3 protein: CASSQGRAGRGEQYF. In DNA, the CDR3 is TGTGCCAGCAGCCAGGGCCGGGCAGGGAGGGGTGAGCAGTACTTC.

The chain is built from TRBV19 and TRBJ1-5; D remains ambiguous. Germline V gene lookup returns CDR1 LNHDA and CDR2 SQIVND (reference sequence). V lost 4 bases to trimming and J lost 6 bases, with 13 bases between them. The CDR3 spans 14 residues. For the CDR3, the DNA is TGTGCCAGTAGTAAAGGGTACCCGGGTCAGCCCCAGCATTTT. Translated: CASSKGYPGQPQHF.

The chain uses TRBV2 and TRBJ2-5; 10 bases line up with TRBD2. J lost 5 bases, V lost 4 bases, and 7 bases had no gene match. Germline CDR1 SNHLY, CDR2 FYNNEI. The CDR3 is 15 amino acids. CDR3 sequence (DNA): TGTGCCAGCAGTGCGTCTAGCGGGAGAGTGGAGACCCAGTACTTC. Protein product: CASSASSGRVETQYF.

This clone was recorded once. The chain links TRBV27 to TRBJ2-7; maybe TRBD1 (6 bases). Germline values: CDR1 MNHEY, CDR2 SMNVEV (reference sequence). The CDR3 runs 11 residues. With 4 bases removed from V and 7 bases from J, the gap between germline ends came to 8 bases. In DNA, the CDR3 is TGTGCCAGCAGTTGGGGGACAGAGCAGTACTTC. Translation: CASSWGTEQYF.

V usage is TRBV12-2 and J usage is TRBJ2-3; the D call in the table, TRBD2, was not verified against the DNA. TRBV12-2 is a documented pseudogene. This CDR3 contains 16 residues. The CDR3: CASSLMGGSCTDTQYF. CDR3 in DNA: TGTGCAAGTTCTCTAATGGGCGGGAGCTGCACAGATACGCAGTATTTT.

V and J are TRBV5-4 and TRBJ2-5, with D possibly being TRBD1 or TRBD2 (5 bases each). Trimming took off 0 bases at V and 3 bases at J, with 21 bases between the two ends. Germline CDR1 reads SGHNT; CDR2 reads YYREEE (reference sequence). The CDR3 extends over 18 amino acids. The CDR3 region is CASSLGFGAGLWEETQYF. CDR3 nucleotides: TGTGCCAGCAGCTTGGGTTTCGGGGCAGGCCTATGGGAAGAGACCCAGTACTTC.

The CDR3 bases are TGCGCCAGCAGCCCTTTCTCCGGAATTTCTGGAAACACCATATATTTT. Protein product: CASSPFSGISGNTIYF. The rearrangement joins TRBV5-1 to TRBJ1-3; D unclear. There are 16 residues in the CDR3. Germline CDR1 and CDR2: SGHRS and YFSETQ. V lost 4 bases, J lost 1 base, and 15 bases lay in between. The full variable domain, completed using reference TRBV5-1 and TRBJ1-3, is KAGVTQTPRYLIKTRGQQVTLSCSPISGHRSVSWYQQTPGQGLQFLFEYFSETQRNKGNFPGRFSGRQFSNSRSEMNVSTLELGDSALYLCASSPFSGISGNTIYFGEGSWLTVV.

The chain employs TRBV15 and TRBJ2-2; D gene ambiguous. The V end was cut by 0 bases, the J end by 5 bases, with 7 bases between. The CDR3 contains 14 residues. The V gene's germline CDR1 is LNHNV and CDR2 YYDKDF (reference sequence). The CDR3 nucleotides are TGTGCCACCAGCAGAGATTACTCGACCGGGGAGCTGTTTTTT. Protein: CATSRDYSTGELFF.

The V call is TRBV9, the J call TRBJ2-3; TRBD1 aligns across 9 bases. The CDR3 has 15 residues. V lost 1 base and J lost 2; bases outside the gene matches: 2. The germline CDR1 and CDR2 sequences are SGDLS and YYNGEE. The CDR3 coding sequence is TGTGCCAGCAGCGTAAGGGACAGGGCCACAGATACGCAGTATTTT. Translation gives CASSVRDRATDTQYF.

This chain uses TRBV28 with TRBJ1-2; no clear D gene. Germline CDR1 is MDHEN and CDR2 is SYDVKM. The V end was cut by 5 bases, the J end by 5 bases, with 9 bases between. This CDR3 spans 12 amino acids. Here the CDR3 reads CASSPTAYGYTF. CDR3 in DNA: TGTGCCAGCAGTCCAACGGCTTATGGCTACACCTTC.

The sample holds a few counts of this clone. The chain is built from TRBV6-2 or TRBV6-3 and TRBJ2-7; TRBD2 matches 7 bases. V shed 2 bases and J 2 bases; nucleotides not matched to a gene: 6. The CDR3 consists of 15 residues. In germline, CDR1 is MNHEY, CDR2 SVGEGT. CDR3 protein: CASSYGLAAAYEQYF. The DNA of the CDR3 is TGTGCCAGCAGTTACGGTCTAGCGGCTGCCTACGAGCAGTACTTC.

The chain employs TRBV7-8 and TRBJ1-5; the match to TRBD1 covers 7 bases. With V trimmed by 1 base and J by 5 bases, 5 bases remained unmatched. CDR1 and CDR2 (germline): SGHVS, FQNEAQ. This CDR3 contains 15 residues. The CDR3, as DNA: TGTGCCAGCAGCTTAGGGGGAGGGGGCCATCAGCCCCAGCATTTT. It codes for CASSLGGGGHQPQHF.

The V and J genes are TRBV5-5 and TRBJ1-6; maybe TRBD1 (5 bases). In germline, CDR1 is SGHKS, CDR2 YYEKEE (reference sequence). The CDR3 spans 14 residues. With 0 bases removed from V and 7 bases from J, the gap between germline ends came to 8 bases. The CDR3 bases are TGTGCCAGCAGCTTGGGGTCAGGGAATTCACCCCTCCACTTT. Protein product: CASSLGSGNSPLHF.

The CDR3 DNA reads as TGTGCCAGCAGCTTATGGGGAAACACCATATATTTT. It codes for CASSLWGNTIYF. The genes are TRBV7-9 and TRBJ1-3; D is uncertain. Germline CDR1 is SEHNR and CDR2 is FQNEAQ (reference sequence). The CDR3 consists of 12 residues. V lost 2 bases, J lost 4 bases, and 3 bases lay in between.

V usage is TRBV4-3 and J usage is TRBJ2-1; D gene uncertain. Deletions cut 1 base from V and 5 bases from J, with 15 bases between. The germline CDR1 and CDR2 sequences are LGHNA and YSLEER. There are 16 residues in the CDR3. The CDR3: CASSQAIPFPDNEQFF. The DNA for the CDR3 is TGCGCCAGCAGCCAAGCCATTCCCTTCCCAGACAATGAGCAGTTCTTC.

The chain recombines TRBV6-5 with TRBJ1-3; D is unresolved. V was shortened by 7 bases and J by 3 bases, with 16 bases between the two germline ends. Germline V gene lookup returns CDR1 MNHEY and CDR2 SVGAGI. This CDR3 comprises 15 residues. The CDR3 reads CASTSGLGGGNTIYF. CDR3 coding DNA: TGTGCCAGCACCTCTGGACTCGGAGGTGGAAACACCATATATTTT.

The chain employs TRBV11-2 and TRBJ1-5, with a weak D call TRBD1 (5 bases). Germline loops: CDR1 SGHAT, CDR2 FQNNGV. The CDR3 consists of 14 residues. Deletions cut 3 bases from V and 7 bases from J, with 13 bases between. CDR3 amino acids: CASSFAGRGQPQHF. CDR3 nucleotides: TGTGCCAGCAGCTTCGCAGGGAGAGGACAGCCCCAGCATTTT.

This clone was recorded only once. The CDR3 DNA follows: TGTGCCAGCAGTCGACAGGGGCACGAGCAGTACTTC. Protein: CASSRQGHEQYF. V usage is TRBV28 and J usage is TRBJ2-7; 8 bases align to TRBD1. V shed 5 bases, J shed 5 bases, and the junction held 2 bases outside the gene matches. This CDR3 has 12 residues. The germline V gene encodes CDR1 MDHEN and CDR2 SYDVKM. Full variable domain (rest looked up from reference TRBV28 and TRBJ2-7): DVKVTQSSRYLVKRTGEKVFLECVQDMDHENMFWYRQDPGLGLRLIYFSYDVKMKEKGDIPEGYSVSREKKERFSLILESASTNQTSMYLCASSRQGHEQYFGPGTRLTVT.

The rearrangement joins TRBV4-3 to TRBJ1-4, with TRBD1 matching over 7 bases. V was pared by 0 bases and J by 8 bases, with 6 bases of the junction left unmatched. Germline V gives CDR1 LGHNA, CDR2 YSLEER. The CDR3 consists of 15 residues. This CDR3 is CASSQDRGRDEKLFF. Written as DNA, the CDR3 is TGCGCCAGCAGCCAAGATAGGGGGCGGGACGAAAAACTGTTTTTT.

The chain recombines TRBV28 with TRBJ1-2; D gene ambiguous. Trimming cost V 5 bases and J 5 bases, with 21 bases left between them. CDR3 length: 16 amino acids. CDR1 is MDHEN and CDR2 is SYDVKM in the germline V gene. CDR3 in amino acids: CASSPRTGTGWYGYTF. The CDR3 bases are TGTGCCAGCAGTCCAAGGACCGGTACTGGATGGTATGGCTACACCTTC.